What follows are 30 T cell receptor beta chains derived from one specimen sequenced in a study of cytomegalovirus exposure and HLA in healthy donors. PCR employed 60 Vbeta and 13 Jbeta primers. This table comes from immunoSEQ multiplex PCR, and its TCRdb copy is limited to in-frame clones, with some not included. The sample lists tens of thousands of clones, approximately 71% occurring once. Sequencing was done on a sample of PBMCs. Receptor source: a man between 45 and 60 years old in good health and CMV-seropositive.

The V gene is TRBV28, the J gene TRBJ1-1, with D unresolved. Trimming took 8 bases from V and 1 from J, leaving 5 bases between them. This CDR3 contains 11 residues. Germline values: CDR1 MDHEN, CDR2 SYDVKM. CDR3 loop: CASVQNTEAFF. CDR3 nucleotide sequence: TGTGCCAGCGTCCAGAACACTGAAGCTTTCTTT.

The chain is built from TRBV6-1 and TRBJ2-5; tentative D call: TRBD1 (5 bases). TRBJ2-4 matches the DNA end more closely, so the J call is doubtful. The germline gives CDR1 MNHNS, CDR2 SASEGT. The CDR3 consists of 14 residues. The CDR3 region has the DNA TGTGCCAGCAGTGAAGCGTGGGGCCCCCACATTCAGTACTTC. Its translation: CASSEAWGPHIQYF.

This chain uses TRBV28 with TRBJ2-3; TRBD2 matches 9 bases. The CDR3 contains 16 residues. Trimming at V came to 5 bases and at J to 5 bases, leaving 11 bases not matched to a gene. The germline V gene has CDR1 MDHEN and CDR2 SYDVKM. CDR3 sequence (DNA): TGTGCCAGCAGTGGGAGGGTCGCGGGAGGGTTAGATACGCAGTATTTT. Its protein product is CASSGRVAGGLDTQYF.

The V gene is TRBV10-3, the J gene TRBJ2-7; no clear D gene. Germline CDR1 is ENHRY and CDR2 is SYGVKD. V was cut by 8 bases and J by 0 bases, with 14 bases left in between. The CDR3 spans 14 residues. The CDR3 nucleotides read TGTGCCATCCAAGAGAAGGAGAGCTCCTACGAGCAGTACTTC. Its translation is CAIQEKESSYEQYF.

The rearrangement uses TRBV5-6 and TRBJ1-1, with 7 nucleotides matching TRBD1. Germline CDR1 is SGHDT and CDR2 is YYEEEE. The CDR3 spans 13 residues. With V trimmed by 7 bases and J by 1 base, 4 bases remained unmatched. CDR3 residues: CASSGTENTEAFF. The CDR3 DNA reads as TGTGCCAGCTCCGGGACAGAGAACACTGAAGCTTTCTTT. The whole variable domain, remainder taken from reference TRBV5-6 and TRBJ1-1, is DAGVTQSPTHLIKTRGQQVTLRCSPKSGHDTVSWYQQALGQGPQFIFQYYEEEERQRGNFPDRFSGHQFPNYSSELNVNALLLGDSALYLCASSGTENTEAFFGQGTRLTVV.

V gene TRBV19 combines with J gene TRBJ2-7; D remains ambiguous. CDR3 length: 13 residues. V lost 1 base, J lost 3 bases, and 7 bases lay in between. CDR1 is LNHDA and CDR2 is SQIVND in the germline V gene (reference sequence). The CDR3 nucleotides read TGTGCCAGTAGTATAGGGGCGAACTACGAGCAGTACTTC. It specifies CASSIGANYEQYF.

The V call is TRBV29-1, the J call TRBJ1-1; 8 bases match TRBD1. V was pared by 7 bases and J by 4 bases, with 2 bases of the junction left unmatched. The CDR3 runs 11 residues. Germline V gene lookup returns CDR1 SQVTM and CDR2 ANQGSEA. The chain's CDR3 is CSATGGTEAFF. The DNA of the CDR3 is TGCAGCGCCACAGGGGGCACTGAAGCTTTCTTT.

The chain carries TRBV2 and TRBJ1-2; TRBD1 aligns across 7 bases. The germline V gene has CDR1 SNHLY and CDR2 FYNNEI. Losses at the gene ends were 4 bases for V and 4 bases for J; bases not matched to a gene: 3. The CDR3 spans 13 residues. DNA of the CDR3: TGTGCCAGCAGTGTGGGGGACAGCTATGGCTACACCTTC. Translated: CASSVGDSYGYTF. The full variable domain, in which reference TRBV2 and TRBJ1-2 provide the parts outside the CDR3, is EPEVTQTPSHQVTQMGQEVILRCVPISNHLYFYWYRQILGQKVEFLVSFYNNEISEKSEIFDDQFSVERPDGSNFTLKIRSTKLEDSAMYFCASSVGDSYGYTFGSGTRLTVV.

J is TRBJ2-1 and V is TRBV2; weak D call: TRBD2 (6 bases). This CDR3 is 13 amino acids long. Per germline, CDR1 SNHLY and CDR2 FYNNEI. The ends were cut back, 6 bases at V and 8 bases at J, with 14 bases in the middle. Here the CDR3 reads CASRWEADHEQFF. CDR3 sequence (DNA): TGTGCCAGCAGGTGGGAGGCTGACCATGAGCAGTTCTTC.

CDR3 sequence: CASSLEGGRTGELFF. In nucleotides, the CDR3 is TGTGCCAGCAGCTTGGAGGGAGGGCGTACCGGGGAGCTGTTTTTT. The J gene is TRBJ2-2, the V gene TRBV5-4, with TRBD2 matching over 7 bases. The CDR3 is 15 residues long. Germline assignment: CDR1 SGHNT and CDR2 YYREEE (reference sequence). V was pared by 0 bases and J by 5 bases, with 4 bases of the junction left unmatched.

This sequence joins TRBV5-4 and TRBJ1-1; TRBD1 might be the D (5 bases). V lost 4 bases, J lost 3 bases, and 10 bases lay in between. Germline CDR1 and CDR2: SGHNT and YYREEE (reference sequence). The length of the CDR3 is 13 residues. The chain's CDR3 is CASSRGGDTEAFF. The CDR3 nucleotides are TGTGCCAGCAGCCGGGGAGGGGACACTGAAGCTTTCTTT.

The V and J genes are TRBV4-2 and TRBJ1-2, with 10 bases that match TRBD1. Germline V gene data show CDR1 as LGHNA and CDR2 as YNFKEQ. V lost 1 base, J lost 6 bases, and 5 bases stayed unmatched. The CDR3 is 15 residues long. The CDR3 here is CASSQGGQGVNGYTF. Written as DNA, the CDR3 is TGTGCCAGCAGCCAAGGAGGACAGGGGGTCAATGGCTACACCTTC.

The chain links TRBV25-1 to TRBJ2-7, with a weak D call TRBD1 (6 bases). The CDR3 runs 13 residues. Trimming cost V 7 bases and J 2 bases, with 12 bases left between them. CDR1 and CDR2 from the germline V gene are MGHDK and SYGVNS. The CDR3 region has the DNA TGTGCCAGCATGGGGACATTCCCCTACGAGCAGTACTTC. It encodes CASMGTFPYEQYF.

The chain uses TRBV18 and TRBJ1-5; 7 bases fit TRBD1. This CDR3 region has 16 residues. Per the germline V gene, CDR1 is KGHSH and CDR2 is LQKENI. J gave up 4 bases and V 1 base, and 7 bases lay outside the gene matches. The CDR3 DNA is TGTGCCAGCTCACCACAAATAGGGGGCGGGAATCAGCCCCAGCATTTT. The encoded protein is CASSPQIGGGNQPQHF.

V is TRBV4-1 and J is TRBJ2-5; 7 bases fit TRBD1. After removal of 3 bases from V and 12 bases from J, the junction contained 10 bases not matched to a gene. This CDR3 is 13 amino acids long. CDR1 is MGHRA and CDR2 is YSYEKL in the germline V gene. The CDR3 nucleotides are TGCGCCAGCAGCCAGAAAGATTCCGGGACAGAGTACTTC. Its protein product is CASSQKDSGTEYF.

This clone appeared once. The DNA of the CDR3 is TGCGCCAGCAGCCAGTCGGGGGTGGTAAATGAAAAACTGTTTTTT. It codes for CASSQSGVVNEKLFF. The V call is TRBV4-3, the J call TRBJ1-4; a weak D match, TRBD1 (5 bases). From germline, CDR1 is LGHNA and CDR2 YSLEER. Deletions cut 3 bases from V and 5 bases from J, with 13 bases between. The CDR3 sequence is 15 residues long.

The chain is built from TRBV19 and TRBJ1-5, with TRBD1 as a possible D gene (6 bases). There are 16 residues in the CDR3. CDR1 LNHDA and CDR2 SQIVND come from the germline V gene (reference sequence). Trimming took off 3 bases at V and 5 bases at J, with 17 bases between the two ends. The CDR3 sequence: CASSMSPGPGDQPQHF. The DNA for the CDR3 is TGTGCCAGTAGTATGAGCCCGGGGCCAGGGGATCAGCCCCAGCATTTT.

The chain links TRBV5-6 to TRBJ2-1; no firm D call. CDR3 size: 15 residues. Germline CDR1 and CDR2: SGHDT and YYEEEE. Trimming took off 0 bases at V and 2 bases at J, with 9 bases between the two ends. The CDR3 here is CASSLGASTYNEQFF. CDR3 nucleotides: TGTGCCAGCAGCTTGGGGGCGAGCACCTACAATGAGCAGTTCTTC.

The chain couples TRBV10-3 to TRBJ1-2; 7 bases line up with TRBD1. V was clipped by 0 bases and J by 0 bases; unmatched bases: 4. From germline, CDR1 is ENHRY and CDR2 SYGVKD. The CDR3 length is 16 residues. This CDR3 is CAISESRQGANYGYTF. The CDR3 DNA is TGTGCCATCAGTGAGTCTCGACAGGGCGCTAACTATGGCTACACCTTC.

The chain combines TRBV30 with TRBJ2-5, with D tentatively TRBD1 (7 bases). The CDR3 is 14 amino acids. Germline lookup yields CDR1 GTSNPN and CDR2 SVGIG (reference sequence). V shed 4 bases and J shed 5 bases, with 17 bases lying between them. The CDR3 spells CAWTLQGGEETQYF. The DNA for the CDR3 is TGTGCCTGGACGCTCCAGGGGGGAGAGGAGACCCAGTACTTC.

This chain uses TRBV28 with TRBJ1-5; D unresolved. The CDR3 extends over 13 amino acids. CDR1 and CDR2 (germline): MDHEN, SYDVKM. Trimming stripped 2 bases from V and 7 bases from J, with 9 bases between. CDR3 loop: CASSLGWRQPQHF. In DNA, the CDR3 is TGTGCCAGCAGTTTAGGTTGGAGACAGCCCCAGCATTTT.

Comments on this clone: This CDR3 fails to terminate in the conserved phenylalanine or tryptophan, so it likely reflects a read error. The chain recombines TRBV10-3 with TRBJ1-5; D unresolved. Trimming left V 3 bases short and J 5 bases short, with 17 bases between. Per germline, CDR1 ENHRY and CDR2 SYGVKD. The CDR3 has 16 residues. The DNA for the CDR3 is TGTGCCATCAGTGATGGAGAAGGGAGAGGATATCAGCCCCAGCATGTT. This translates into CAISDGEGRGYQPQHV.

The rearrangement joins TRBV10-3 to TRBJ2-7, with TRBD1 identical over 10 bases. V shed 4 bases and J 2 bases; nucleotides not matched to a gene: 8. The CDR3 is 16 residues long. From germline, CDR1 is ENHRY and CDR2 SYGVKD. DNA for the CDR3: TGTGCCATCAGTGGGGAAAGAGGACAGGGGGCCTACGAGCAGTACTTC. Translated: CAISGERGQGAYEQYF.

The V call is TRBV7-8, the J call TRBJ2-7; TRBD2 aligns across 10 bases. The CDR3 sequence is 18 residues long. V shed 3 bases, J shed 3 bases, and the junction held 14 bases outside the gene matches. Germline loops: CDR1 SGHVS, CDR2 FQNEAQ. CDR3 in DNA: TGTGCCAGCAGCTTCGACCCCGATGCTAGCGGGAGTCACTACGAGCAGTACTTC. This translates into CASSFDPDASGSHYEQYF.

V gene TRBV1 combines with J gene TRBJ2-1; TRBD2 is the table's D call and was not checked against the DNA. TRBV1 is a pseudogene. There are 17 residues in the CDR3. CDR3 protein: CTSSQESGRASYNEQFF. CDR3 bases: TGCACCAGCAGCCAAGAGAGCGGGAGGGCCTCCTACAATGAGCAGTTCTTC.

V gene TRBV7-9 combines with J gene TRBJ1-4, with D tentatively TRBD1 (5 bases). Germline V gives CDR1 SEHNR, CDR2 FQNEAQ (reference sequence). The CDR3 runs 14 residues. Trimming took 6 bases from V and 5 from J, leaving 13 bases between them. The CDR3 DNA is TGTGCCAGCAGGTCGGCAGGGATAAATGAAAAACTGTTTTTT. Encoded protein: CASRSAGINEKLFF.

CDR3 nucleotides: TGTGCCAGCAGCTTAAAGGCAGGGGGCGAAGCTTTCTTT. Residues: CASSLKAGGEAFF. The V and J genes are TRBV7-2 and TRBJ1-1; 8 bases line up with TRBD1. The V and J ends lost 2 bases and 8 bases, in that order; junction bases with no gene match: 4. CDR1 is SGHTA and CDR2 is FQGNSA in the germline V gene. The CDR3 sequence is 13 residues long.

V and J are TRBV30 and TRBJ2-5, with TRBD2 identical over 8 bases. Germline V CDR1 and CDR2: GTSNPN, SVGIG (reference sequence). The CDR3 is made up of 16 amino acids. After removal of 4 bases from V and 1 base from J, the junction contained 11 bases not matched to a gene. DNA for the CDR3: TGTGCCTGGACCGGGGGGGCGGGGGGCCTCCAAGAGACCCAGTACTTC. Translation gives CAWTGGAGGLQETQYF.

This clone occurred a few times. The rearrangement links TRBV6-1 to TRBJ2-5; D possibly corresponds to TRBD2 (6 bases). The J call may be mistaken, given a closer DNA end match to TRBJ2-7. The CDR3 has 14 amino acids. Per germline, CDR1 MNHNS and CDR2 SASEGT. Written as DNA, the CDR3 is TGTGCCAGCAGTAAAACCCCATCTAGCGACGAGCAGTACTTC. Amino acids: CASSKTPSSDEQYF.

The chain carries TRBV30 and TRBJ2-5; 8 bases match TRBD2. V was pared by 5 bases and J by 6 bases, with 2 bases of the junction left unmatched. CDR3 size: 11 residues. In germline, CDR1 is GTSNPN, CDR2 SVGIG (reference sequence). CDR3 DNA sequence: TGTGCCTGGCGGGGGGGGAAGACCCAGTACTTC. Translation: CAWRGGKTQYF.